This TCR beta chain was observed in a study of PD-1 blockade in classical Hodgkin lymphoma. Sequencing was performed with immunoSEQ multiplex PCR; in TCRdb, only in-frame clones are kept and a portion is missing. Among some 8,500 clones listed, roughly 84% were seen once. To note about this clone: Its matching antigen is unknown.

Every one of the patients relapsed after autologous stem cell transplantation (brentuximab vedotin exposure was variable). Out of thawed PBMCs, magnetic negative selection purified CD4+ T cells. Study-wide results and limits: For complete responders, baseline diversity was comparable to that of newly diagnosed patients. By cycle point C4D1, TCR diversity had risen significantly in CD4+ cells (but not CD8+ cells). Those patients who began receiving nivolumab less than 1 year after ASCT had lower diversity, and they were excluded.

This CDR3 contains 12 residues. Looked up from germline, CDR1 is SGHNT and CDR2 is YYREEE (reference sequence). The V and J ends lost 5 bases and 5 bases respectively, with 8 bases between them. The material was CD4+ T cells from blood, obtained at baseline. The sequence came from a human donor with classical Hodgkin lymphoma. The chain links TRBV5-4 to TRBJ2-1; D remains ambiguous. The CDR3 nucleotides are TGTGCCAGCAGTCCTCGGGACAATGAGCAGTTCTTC. Residues: CASSPRDNEQFF.